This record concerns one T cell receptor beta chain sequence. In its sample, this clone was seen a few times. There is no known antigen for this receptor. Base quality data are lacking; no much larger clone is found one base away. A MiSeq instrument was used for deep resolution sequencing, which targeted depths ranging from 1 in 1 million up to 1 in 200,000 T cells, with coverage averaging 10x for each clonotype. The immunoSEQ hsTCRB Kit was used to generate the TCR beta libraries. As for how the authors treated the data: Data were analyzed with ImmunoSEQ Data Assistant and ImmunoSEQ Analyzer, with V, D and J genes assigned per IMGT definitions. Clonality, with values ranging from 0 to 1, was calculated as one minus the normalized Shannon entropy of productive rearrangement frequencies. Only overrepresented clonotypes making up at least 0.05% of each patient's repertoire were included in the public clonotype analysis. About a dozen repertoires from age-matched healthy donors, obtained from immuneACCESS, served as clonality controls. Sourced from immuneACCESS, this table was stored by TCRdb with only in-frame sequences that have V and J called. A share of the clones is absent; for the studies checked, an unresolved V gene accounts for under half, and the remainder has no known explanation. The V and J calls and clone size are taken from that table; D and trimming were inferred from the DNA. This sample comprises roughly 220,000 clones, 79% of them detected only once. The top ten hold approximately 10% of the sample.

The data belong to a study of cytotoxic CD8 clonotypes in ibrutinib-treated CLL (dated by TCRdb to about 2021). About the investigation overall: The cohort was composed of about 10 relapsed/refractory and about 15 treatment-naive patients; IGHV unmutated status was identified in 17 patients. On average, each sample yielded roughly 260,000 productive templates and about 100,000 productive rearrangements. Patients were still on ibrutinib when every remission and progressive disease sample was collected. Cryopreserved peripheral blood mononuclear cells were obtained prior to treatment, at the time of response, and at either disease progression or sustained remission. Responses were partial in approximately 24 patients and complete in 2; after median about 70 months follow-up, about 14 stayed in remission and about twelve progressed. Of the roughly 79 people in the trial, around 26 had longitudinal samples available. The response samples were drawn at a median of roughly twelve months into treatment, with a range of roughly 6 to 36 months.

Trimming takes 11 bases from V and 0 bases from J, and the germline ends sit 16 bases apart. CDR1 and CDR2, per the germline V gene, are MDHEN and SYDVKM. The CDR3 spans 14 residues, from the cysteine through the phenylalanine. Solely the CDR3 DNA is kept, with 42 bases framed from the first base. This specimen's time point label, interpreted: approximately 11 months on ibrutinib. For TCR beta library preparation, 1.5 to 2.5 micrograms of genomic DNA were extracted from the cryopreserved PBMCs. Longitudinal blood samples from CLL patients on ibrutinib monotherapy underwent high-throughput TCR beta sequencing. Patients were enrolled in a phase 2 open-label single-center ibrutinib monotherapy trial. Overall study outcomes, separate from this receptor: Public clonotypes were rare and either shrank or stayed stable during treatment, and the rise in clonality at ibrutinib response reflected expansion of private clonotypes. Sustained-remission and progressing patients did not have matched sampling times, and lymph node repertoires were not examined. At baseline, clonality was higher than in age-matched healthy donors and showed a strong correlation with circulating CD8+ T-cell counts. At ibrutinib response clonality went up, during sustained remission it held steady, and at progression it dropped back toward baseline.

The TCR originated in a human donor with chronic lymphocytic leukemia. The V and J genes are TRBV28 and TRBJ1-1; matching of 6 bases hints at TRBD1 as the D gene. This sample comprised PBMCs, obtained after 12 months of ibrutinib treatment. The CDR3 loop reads CAPKGPGVNTEAFF. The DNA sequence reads TGTGCCCCCAAAGGCCCAGGGGTGAACACTGAAGCTTTCTTT.